This T cell receptor beta chain stems from a study of blood T cells in healthy people across ages. Study details: Through template switching, about one barcoded beta molecule was captured per two T cells, as measured in model experiments.

Sample-barcoded 5' priming and a J-beta primer mix drove a second PCR of roughly 7 to 11 cycles. TCRdb redid the calling of the 5' RACE reads with MiXCR, one entry per CDR3 protein. Of around 940,000 distinct CDR3 sequences listed, roughly 51% are singletons. Germline lookup yields CDR1 SGHNT and CDR2 YENEEA. The length of the CDR3 is 15 residues. This clonotype was observed once. Sequenced: blood. The sequence came from a woman aged 55-69 years in good health. The J gene is TRBJ2-7, the V gene TRBV11-3, with TRBD2 matching 10 bases. The end of the DNA aligns better with TRBJ2-5, so the J call may be wrong. The DNA for the CDR3 is TGTGCCAGCAGCGTATCAGCGGGGGGGAGAGAGACCCAGTACTTC. It is translated as CASSVSAGGRETQYF.